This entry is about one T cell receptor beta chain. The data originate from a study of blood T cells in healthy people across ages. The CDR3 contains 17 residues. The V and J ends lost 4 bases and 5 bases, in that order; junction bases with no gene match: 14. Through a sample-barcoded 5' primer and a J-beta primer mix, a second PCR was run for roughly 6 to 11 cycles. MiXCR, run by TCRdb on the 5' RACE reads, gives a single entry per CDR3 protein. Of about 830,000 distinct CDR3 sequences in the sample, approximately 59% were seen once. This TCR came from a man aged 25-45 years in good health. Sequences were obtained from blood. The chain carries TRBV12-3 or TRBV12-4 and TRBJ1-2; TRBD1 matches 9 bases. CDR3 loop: CASSSAGGQGQKYGYTF. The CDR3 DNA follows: TGTGCCAGCAGTTCAGCAGGTGGACAGGGGCAAAAGTATGGCTACACCTTC.